Listed below are T cell receptor beta chains from one sample, sequenced in a study of OX40 agonist ivuxolimab in advanced cancers. Sequencing used immunoSEQ multiplex PCR; TCRdb keeps in-frame clones, though not all of them. In the table there are tens of thousands of clones, 84% of which are singletons. Sequenced material: CD4+ or CD8+ T cells sorted from blood, taken in a trial of the OX40 agonist ivuxolimab. The receptors derive from an adult with an advanced solid tumor such as melanoma, head and neck, liver or kidney cancer. Both conserved end residues are part of each CDR3. A D gene is named only where the DNA matches it firmly. Expanded clones are given a class, and other clones once, few, many or no size at all.

j_call	clone_size	d_call	v_call	cdr3_aa	cdr3_nt
TRBJ1-1	.	TRBD1	TRBV7-9	CASNQGAGVDTEAFF	TGTGCCAGCAATCAGGGGGCGGGAGTGGACACTGAAGCTTTCTTT
TRBJ2-3	.	.	TRBV7-2	CASSLARTDTQYF	TGTGCCAGCAGCTTGGCTCGCACAGATACGCAGTATTTT
TRBJ2-7	.	.	TRBV19	CASSMQIGYEQYF	TGTGCCAGTAGTATGCAGATAGGTTACGAGCAGTACTTC
TRBJ1-2	.	.	TRBV28	CASSFTPASLYGYTF	TGTGCCAGCAGTTTTACCCCGGCCAGCCTCTATGGCTACACCTTC
TRBJ2-7	.	TRBD1	TRBV30	CAWSRTGGYEQYF	TGTGCCTGGAGCCGGACAGGTGGTTACGAGCAGTACTTC
TRBJ2-5	.	TRBD1	TRBV27	CASSLGTGGETQYF	TGTGCCAGCAGTTTGGGGACAGGGGGGGAGACCCAGTACTTC
TRBJ1-5	.	.	TRBV25-1	CASSEQEANQPQHF	TGTGCCAGCAGTGAACAGGAGGCTAATCAGCCCCAGCATTTT
TRBJ2-1	.	.	TRBV29-1	CSVEDISGWSSYNEQFF	TGCAGCGTTGAAGACATTAGCGGTTGGAGCTCCTACAATGAGCAGTTCTTC
TRBJ2-3	.	.	TRBV29-1	CSVAEGTDTQYF	TGCAGCGTTGCCGAAGGCACAGATACGCAGTATTTT
TRBJ2-5	.	.	TRBV11-3	CASSLDLTSQETQYF	TGTGCCAGCAGCTTAGATCTGACCTCCCAAGAGACCCAGTACTTC
TRBJ2-1	.	TRBD2	TRBV28	CASSPRGTSGVGEQFF	TGTGCCAGCAGTCCTCGGGGGACTAGCGGAGTCGGTGAGCAGTTCTTC
TRBJ1-5	.	.	TRBV7-2	CASSPSWLGSNQPQHF	TGTGCCAGCAGCCCTTCCTGGCTCGGTAGCAATCAGCCCCAGCATTTT
TRBJ2-5	.	.	TRBV13	CASSSRPGETQYF	TGTGCCAGCAGCTCCCGACCGGGGGAGACCCAGTACTTC
TRBJ2-3	.	.	TRBV6-6	CASSYSPYTDTQYF	TGTGCCAGCAGTTACTCACCTTACACAGATACGCAGTATTTT
TRBJ1-5	.	.	TRBV5-1	CASSLDSSGEQPQHF	TGCGCCAGCAGCTTGGATTCGTCAGGGGAGCAGCCCCAGCATTTT
TRBJ2-3	.	TRBD2	TRBV7-3	CASSPLAGSTDTQYF	TGTGCCAGCAGCCCACTAGCGGGGAGCACAGATACGCAGTATTTT
TRBJ2-1	.	TRBD2	TRBV5-5	CASSLEPPRTSGFIYNEQFF	TGTGCCAGCAGCTTGGAGCCCCCAAGGACTAGCGGATTTATCTACAATGAGCAGTTCTTC
TRBJ1-6	few	.	TRBV27	CASSLVLNSPLHF	TGTGCCAGCAGTTTAGTCCTTAATTCACCCCTCCACTTT
TRBJ2-1	few	.	TRBV6-4	CASSDSGGGDEQFF	TGTGCCAGCAGTGACTCGGGAGGGGGCGATGAGCAGTTCTTC
TRBJ2-6	few	.	TRBV28	CASSLWGPTGANVLTF	TGTGCCAGCAGTTTATGGGGACCAACTGGGGCCAACGTCCTGACTTTC
TRBJ2-1	.	.	TRBV4-1	CASSRDGSYNEQFF	TGCGCCAGCAGTCGGGACGGATCCTACAATGAGCAGTTCTTC
TRBJ2-4	.	TRBD2	TRBV2	CASSGDRLAGGFTKNIQYF	TGTGCCAGCAGTGGGGATCGACTAGCGGGAGGGTTTACCAAAAACATTCAGTACTTC
TRBJ2-4	once	.	TRBV13	CASSPVGSLAKNIQYF	TGTGCCAGCAGCCCGGTTGGGAGTCTAGCCAAAAACATTCAGTACTTC
TRBJ1-5	.	.	TRBV9	CASSPNGGYQPQHF	TGTGCCAGCAGCCCCAACGGGGGGTATCAGCCCCAGCATTTT
TRBJ1-3	.	.	TRBV5-4	CASSLEESGNTIYF	TGTGCCAGCAGCTTGGAAGAATCTGGAAACACCATATATTTT
TRBJ2-7	.	.	TRBV6-5	CASSYQTEQYF	TGTGCCAGCAGTTATCAGACCGAGCAGTACTTC
TRBJ1-5	.	.	TRBV30	CAWGDGGSAQHF	TGTGCCTGGGGGGACGGCGGATCGGCCCAGCATTTT